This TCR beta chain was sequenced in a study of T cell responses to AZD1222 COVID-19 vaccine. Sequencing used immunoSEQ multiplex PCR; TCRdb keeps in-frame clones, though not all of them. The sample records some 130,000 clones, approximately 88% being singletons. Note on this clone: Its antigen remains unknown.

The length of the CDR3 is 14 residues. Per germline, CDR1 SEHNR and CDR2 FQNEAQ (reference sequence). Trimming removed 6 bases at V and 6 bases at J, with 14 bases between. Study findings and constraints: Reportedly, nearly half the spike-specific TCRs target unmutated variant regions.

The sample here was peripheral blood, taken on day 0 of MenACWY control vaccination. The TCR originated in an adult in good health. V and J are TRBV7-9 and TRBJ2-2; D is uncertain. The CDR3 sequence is CASSPAPVAGELFF. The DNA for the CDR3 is TGTGCCAGCAGTCCGGCCCCCGTAGCCGGGGAGCTGTTTTTT.